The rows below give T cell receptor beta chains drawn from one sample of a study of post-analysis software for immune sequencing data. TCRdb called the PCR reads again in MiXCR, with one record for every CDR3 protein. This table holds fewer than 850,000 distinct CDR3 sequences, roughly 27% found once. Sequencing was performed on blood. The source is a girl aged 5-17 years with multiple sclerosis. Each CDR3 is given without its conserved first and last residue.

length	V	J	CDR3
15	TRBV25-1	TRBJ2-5	ASSEETPSGIEETQY
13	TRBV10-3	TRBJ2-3	AISVNTADTDTQY
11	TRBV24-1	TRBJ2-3	ATSDGRQDTQY
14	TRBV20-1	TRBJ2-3	SARRLASGSTDTQY
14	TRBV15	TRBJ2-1	ATSTRLAGVHAEQF
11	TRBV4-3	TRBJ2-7	ASSLGTPYEQY
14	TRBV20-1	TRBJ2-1	SAHTRLAGGYNEQF
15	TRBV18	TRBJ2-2	ASSPLAGQENTGELF
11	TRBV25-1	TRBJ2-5	ASSEFLGKTQY
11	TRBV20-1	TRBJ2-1	SANPQGRDEQF
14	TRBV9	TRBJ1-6	ASSLHPGQGNSPLH
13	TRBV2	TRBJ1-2	ASRVFGGPMVGYT
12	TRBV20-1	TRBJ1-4	SARAAGLGEKLF
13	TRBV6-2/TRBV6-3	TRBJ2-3	ASSYGGHRTDTQY
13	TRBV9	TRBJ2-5	ASSVRDRYQETQY
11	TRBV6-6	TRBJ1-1	ASRPSRLIEAF
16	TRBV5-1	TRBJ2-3	ASSAEPGTGPSTDTQY
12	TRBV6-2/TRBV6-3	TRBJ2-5	ASSGDREIETQY
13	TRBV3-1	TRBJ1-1	ASSQDGGWNTEAF
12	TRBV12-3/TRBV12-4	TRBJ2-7	ASSLGGVLYEQY
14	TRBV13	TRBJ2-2	ASSSRQGKDTGELF
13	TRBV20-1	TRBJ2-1	SARTTRPQGNEQF
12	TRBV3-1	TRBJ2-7	ASSETRQTYEQY
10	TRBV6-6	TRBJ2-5	ASDRQGETQY
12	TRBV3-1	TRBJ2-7	ASSQDRGHYEQY
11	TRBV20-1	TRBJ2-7	SATLPYTYEQY
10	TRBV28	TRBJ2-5	ASRSNRETQY
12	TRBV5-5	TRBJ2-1	ASSLGLAGCEQF
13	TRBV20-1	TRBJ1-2	SARDWRDGQYGYT
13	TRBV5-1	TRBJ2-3	ASSFFSENTDTQY
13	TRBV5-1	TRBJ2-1	ASSLAGAFADEQF
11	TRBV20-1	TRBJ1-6	SASKNRGSPLH
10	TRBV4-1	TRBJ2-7	ASSPGHGAQY
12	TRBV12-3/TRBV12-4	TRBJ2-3	ASREDRVADTQY
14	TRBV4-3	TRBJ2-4	ASSPAPWGAKNIQY
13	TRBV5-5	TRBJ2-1	ASRLAGTPNNEQF